This T cell receptor beta chain appears in the sequencing data of a study of shared clonotypes between healthy human individuals (TCRdb year 2020). With regard to the full study: The cohort included three men and a couple of women between 18 and 49 years of age. Between about 0.8 and 9 billion PBMCs per donor were obtained by leukapheresis. Libraries were prepared and TCR repertoires were sequenced by different laboratories using diverse techniques, in order to increase sequencing depth and limit assay-specific biases. The study deeply sequenced blood TCR repertoires of about five healthy adults to estimate repertoire size and the extent of clonotype sharing between individuals. Per donor, three plates each were used for CD4 naive and CD4 memory, two for CD8 naive, and one for CD8 memory. General study outcomes and caveats: Clonotypes shared by all four sorted-subset donors showed higher generation probabilities than non-shared clonotypes. Rarefaction of sorted-subset datasets indicated incomplete sequencing despite the large sequencing depth. Pairwise subsampling indicated that sequencing depth was expected to affect the degree of clonotype sharing among donors. Sharing across several donors was observed for about 5% of naive CD4, over 3% of naive CD8, 2% to 2.5% of memory CD4, and around 0.4% of memory CD8 clonotypes. Naive subsets generally had larger estimated clonotype richness than memory subsets. Sampling was restricted to blood, and TCR repertoires in tissue are likely to differ from TCR repertoires in blood. Because the study included only a small number of donors, the genetic and exposure-history diversity represented was limited.

Using the deep immunoSEQ assay, multiplex PCR amplified TCR CDR3 regions from genomic DNA. Extracted genomic DNA from each cell subset was distributed evenly across all wells of several immunoSEQ 96-well plates, and each plate was treated as a replicate. For sorted subsets, about 210 ng of genomic DNA, equivalent to 25,000 to 35,000 T cell genomes, went into each replicate PCR. Purified libraries were quantified with a Qubit 3.0 fluorometer, sized on a Bioanalyzer 2100, and re-quantified with the KAPA Library Quantification kit. Each immunoSEQ 96-well plate was sequenced on its own single-read 150-cycle Illumina NextSeq 550 flow cell. Per the source publication's procedure: Because the immunoSEQ output included only junctional sequences and no quality scores, the filtering could not be the same as the filtering used for full-length reads. Sequences were annotated with PyIR, a Python wrapper for IgBLAST v1.9, using IMGT germline references to assign V/J genes and CDR3. Reads were removed for weak V/J assignments (E-value above 1e-6), missing CDR3, stop codons, out-of-frame junctions, or ambiguous translated residues. V3J clonotypes were defined as sequences sharing an identical inferred V gene, J gene, and CDR3 amino acid sequence. Percentage overlap between repertoires was calculated by dividing the number of shared unique clonotypes by the size of the smaller repertoire. Repertoire richness was assessed with RTK rarefaction, the Chao1 estimator, and Recon v2.1 estimates of unobserved clonotypes. OLGA was used to compute generation probabilities for all TCRbeta clonotypes that the gDNA method yielded from a few donors. In its TCRdb copy, this immuneACCESS table keeps in-frame sequences only and misses some clones. Where compared with another copy, unresolved V genes explain less than half of these, and the others have no known cause. The D gene and trimming were derived from the DNA, and the V and J assignments and clone size from that table. This sample comprises a few hundred thousand clones, more than 60% of them detected only once. Clones ranked in the top ten supply more than 9% of the sample.

The donors were healthy, HIV-negative adults with no recently reported acute infections or vaccinations. Every donor was a Caucasian adult living in Nashville, Tennessee, USA. CD4+ T cells were enriched by magnetic negative selection, after which naive cells were positively selected on CD45RA and the negative fraction was taken as the memory subset. Blood was obtained by leukapheresis, after which PBMCs were separated by Ficoll-Histopaque density gradient centrifugation and cryopreserved in liquid nitrogen vapor phase. Purity and quantity of every magnetically sorted T cell population were checked by analytical flow cytometry. Genomic DNA was isolated from every sorted fraction and measured by UV absorbance on a Nanodrop 2000c. As encoded in the germline V gene, CDR1 is SGHRS while CDR2 is YFSETQ. There are 17 amino acids in the CDR3, from cysteine to phenylalanine inclusive. Only the CDR3 part of the read is kept: 51 bases, read in frame from the first base. Trimming removed 0 bases from V and 8 bases from J, leaving 21 bases between the germline ends.

Worth noting for this clone: Which antigen it targets is not known. No much larger clone exists at a distance of one base, and base qualities are not known.

The source material was memory CD4+ T cells sorted from blood. Explained via the paper, the cell subset or site label denotes: CD45RA-negative fraction. This TCR derives from a young man in good health. Here the chain combines TRBV5-1 and TRBJ2-1; the D region possibly corresponds to TRBD2 (6 bases align). The DNA sequence is given as TGCGCCAGCAGCTTGGGTCGGGCCGGGACTTTCCGGGATGAGCAGTTCTTC. This yields the protein CASSLGRAGTFRDEQFF.